The clone carrying this T cell receptor beta chain was seen a single time. Its specificity is unknown. This sample was taken from a study of siplizumab effects on memory and regulatory T cells. Study-wide findings and caveats: Unstimulated subset assignment was obtained for only a minor fraction of alloreactive clones.

The ends were cut back, 5 bases at V and 3 bases at J, with 16 bases in the middle. The CDR3 covers 15 residues. Germline assignment: CDR1 SGHTA and CDR2 FQGTGA. Assay used: immunoSEQ multiplex PCR; TCRdb lists only in-frame clones, some missing. Of more than 90,000 clones in the sample, roughly 94% are singletons; the top ten hold 1.3%. The clonotype originates from a human donor in good health. The sequencing input was non-Treg CD4+ T cells sorted from blood. V is TRBV7-3 and J is TRBJ2-5; the D gene could be TRBD1 or TRBD2 (5 bases each). CDR3 protein: CASSAVGAIEETQYF. Written as DNA, the CDR3 is TGTGCCAGCAGCGCAGTCGGGGCCATCGAAGAGACCCAGTACTTC.